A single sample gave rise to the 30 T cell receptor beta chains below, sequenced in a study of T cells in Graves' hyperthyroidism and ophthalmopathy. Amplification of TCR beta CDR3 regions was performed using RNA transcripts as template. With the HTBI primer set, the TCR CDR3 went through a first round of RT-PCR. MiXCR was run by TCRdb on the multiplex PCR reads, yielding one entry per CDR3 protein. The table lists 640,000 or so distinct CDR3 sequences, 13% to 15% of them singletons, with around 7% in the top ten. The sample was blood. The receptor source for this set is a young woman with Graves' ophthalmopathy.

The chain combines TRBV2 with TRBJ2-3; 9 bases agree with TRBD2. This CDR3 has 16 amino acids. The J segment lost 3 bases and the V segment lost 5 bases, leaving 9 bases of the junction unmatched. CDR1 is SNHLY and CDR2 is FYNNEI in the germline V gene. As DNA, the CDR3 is TGTGCCAGCAGTTACTTTAGCGGGAGTGAGACAGATACGCAGTATTTT. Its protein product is CASSYFSGSETDTQYF.

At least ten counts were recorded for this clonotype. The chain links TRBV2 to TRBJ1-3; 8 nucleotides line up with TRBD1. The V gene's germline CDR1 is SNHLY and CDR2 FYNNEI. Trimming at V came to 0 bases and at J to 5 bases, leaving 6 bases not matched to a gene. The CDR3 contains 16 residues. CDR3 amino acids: CASSEALGTGRNTIYF. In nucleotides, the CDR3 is TGTGCCAGCAGTGAAGCGCTTGGGACAGGTAGAAACACCATATATTTT.

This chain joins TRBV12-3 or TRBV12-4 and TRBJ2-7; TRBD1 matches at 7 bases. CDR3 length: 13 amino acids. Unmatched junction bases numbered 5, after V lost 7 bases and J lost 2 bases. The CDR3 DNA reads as TGTGCCAGCAATCAGGGGACAGCCTACGAGCAGTACTTC. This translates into CASNQGTAYEQYF.

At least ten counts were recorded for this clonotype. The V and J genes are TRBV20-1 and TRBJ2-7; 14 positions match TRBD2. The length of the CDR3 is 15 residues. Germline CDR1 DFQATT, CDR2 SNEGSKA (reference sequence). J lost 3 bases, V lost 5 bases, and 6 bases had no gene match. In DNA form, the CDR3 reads TGCAGTGCTCCGGGACTAGCGGGAGTTATCTACGAGCAGTACTTC. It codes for CSAPGLAGVIYEQYF.

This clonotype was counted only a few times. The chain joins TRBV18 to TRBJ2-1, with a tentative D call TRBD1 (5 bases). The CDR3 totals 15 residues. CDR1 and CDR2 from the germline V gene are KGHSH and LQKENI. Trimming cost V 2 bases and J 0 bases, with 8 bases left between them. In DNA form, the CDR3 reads TGTGCCAGCTCACCAGAACAGGACTCCTACAATGAGCAGTTCTTC. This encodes CASSPEQDSYNEQFF.

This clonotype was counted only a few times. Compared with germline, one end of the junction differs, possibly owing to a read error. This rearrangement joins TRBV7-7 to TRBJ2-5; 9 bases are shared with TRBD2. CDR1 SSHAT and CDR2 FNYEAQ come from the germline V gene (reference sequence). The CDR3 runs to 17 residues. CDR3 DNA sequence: TGTGCTAGCAGCTTAGGCGCTAGCGGGGTCTTCCAAGAGACCCAGTACTTC. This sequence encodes CASSLGASGVFQETQYF.

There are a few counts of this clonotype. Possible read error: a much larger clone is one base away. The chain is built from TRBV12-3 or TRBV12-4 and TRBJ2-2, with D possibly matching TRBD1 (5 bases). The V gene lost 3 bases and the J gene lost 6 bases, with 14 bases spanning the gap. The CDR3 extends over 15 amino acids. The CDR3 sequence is CASSFGQGEAGELFF. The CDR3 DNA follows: TGTGCCAGCAGTTTCGGGCAGGGCGAGGCCGGGGAGCTGTTTTTT.

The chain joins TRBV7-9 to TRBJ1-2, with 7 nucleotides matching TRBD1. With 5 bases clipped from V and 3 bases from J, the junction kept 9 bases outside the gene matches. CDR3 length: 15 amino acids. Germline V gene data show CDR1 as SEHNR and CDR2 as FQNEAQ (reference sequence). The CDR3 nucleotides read TGTGCCAGCAGCGCTTTGGGACAGACTTACTATGGCTACACCTTC. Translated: CASSALGQTYYGYTF.

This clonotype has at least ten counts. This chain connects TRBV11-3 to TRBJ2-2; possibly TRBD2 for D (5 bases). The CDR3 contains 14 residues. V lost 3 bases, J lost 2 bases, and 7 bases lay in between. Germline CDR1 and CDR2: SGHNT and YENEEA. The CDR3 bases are TGTGCCAGCAGCTTCGGGGTTAACACCGGGGAGCTGTTTTTT. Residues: CASSFGVNTGELFF.

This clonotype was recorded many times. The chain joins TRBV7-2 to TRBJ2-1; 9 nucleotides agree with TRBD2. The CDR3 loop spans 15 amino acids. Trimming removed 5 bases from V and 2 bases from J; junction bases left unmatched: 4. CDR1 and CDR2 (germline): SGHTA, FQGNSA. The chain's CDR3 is CASSILAGPYNEQFF. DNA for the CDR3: TGTGCCAGCAGCATACTAGCGGGTCCCTACAATGAGCAGTTCTTC.

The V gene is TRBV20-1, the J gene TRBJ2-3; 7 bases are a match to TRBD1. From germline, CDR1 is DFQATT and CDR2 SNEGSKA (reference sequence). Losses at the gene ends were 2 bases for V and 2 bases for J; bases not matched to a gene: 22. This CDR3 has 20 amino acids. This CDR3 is CSARTTGVALVGLYTDTQYF. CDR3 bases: TGCAGTGCTAGAACAACAGGGGTCGCGCTTGTGGGGCTGTACACAGATACGCAGTATTTT.

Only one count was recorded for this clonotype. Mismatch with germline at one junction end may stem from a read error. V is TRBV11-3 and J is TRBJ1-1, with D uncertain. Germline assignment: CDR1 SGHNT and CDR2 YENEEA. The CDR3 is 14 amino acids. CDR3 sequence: CASSQGRMNAEAFF. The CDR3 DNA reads TGTGCCAGCAGCCAAGGACGGATGAACGCTGAAGCTTTCTTT.

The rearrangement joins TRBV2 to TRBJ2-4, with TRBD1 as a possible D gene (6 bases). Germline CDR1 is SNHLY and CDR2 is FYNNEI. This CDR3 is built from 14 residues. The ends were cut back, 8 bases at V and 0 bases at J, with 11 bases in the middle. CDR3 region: CASRQELAKNIQYF. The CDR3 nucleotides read TGTGCCAGCCGACAGGAGCTAGCCAAAAACATTCAGTACTTC.

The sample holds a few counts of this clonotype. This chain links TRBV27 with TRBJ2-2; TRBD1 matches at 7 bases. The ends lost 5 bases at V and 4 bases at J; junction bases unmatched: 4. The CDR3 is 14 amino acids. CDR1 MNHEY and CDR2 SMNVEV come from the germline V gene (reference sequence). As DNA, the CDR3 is TGTGCCAGCAGTCGACAGGGATTCACCGGGGAGCTGTTTTTT. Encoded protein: CASSRQGFTGELFF.

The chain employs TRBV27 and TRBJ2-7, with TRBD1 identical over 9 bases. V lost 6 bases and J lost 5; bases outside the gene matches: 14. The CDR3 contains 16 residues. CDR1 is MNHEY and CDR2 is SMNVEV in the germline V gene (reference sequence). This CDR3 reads CASRFYPGQGRNEQYF. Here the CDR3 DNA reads TGTGCCAGCAGATTTTATCCGGGACAGGGTAGGAACGAGCAGTACTTC.

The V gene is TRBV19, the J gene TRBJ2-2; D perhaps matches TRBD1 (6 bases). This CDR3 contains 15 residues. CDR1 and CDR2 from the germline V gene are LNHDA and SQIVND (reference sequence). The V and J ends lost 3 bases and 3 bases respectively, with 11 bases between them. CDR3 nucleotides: TGTGCCAGTAGTATGCACAGGGTGGACACCGGGGAGCTGTTTTTT. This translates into CASSMHRVDTGELFF. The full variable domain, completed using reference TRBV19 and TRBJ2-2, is DGGITQSPKYLFRKEGQNVTLSCEQNLNHDAMYWYRQDPGQGLRLIYYSQIVNDFQKGDIAEGYSVSREKKESFPLTVTSAQKNPTAFYLCASSMHRVDTGELFFGEGSRLTVL.

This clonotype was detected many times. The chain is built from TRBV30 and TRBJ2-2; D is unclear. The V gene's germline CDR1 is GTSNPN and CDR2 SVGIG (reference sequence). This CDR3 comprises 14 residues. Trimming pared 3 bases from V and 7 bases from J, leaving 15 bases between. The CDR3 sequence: CAWSPKKTGGELFF. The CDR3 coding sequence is TGTGCCTGGAGCCCGAAAAAAACGGGCGGGGAGCTGTTTTTT.

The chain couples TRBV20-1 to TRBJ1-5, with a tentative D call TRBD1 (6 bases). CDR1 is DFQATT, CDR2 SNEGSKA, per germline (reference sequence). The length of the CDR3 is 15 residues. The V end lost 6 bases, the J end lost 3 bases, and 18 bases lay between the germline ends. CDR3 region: CSASKAGANNQPQHF. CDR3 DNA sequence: TGCAGTGCCAGCAAGGCGGGGGCAAACAATCAGCCCCAGCATTTT.

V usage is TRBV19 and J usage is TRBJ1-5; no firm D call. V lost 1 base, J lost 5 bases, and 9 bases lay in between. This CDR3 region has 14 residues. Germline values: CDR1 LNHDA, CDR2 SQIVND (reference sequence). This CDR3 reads CASSIGAGDQPQHF. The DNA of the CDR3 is TGTGCCAGTAGTATAGGTGCCGGGGATCAGCCCCAGCATTTT.

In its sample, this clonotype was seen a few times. This chain's CDR3 is CSARKAGTSYTDTQYF. The CDR3 coding sequence is TGCAGTGCTAGAAAGGCCGGGACTTCCTACACAGATACGCAGTATTTT. The chain links TRBV20-1 to TRBJ2-3; D possibly corresponds to TRBD2 (6 bases). The CDR3 spans 16 residues. In germline, CDR1 is DFQATT, CDR2 SNEGSKA (reference sequence). Deletions cut 2 bases from V and 2 bases from J, with 17 bases between.

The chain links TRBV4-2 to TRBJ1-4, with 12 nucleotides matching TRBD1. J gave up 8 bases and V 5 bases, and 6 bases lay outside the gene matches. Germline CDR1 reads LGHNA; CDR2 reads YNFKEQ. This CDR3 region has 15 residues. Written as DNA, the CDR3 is TGTGCCAGCAGCGAGAGGGACAGGGGGCGAGAAAAACTGTTTTTT. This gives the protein CASSERDRGREKLFF.

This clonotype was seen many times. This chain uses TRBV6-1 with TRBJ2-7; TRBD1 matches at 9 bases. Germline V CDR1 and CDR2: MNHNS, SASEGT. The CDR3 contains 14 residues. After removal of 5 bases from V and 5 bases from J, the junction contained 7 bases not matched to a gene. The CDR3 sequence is CASSSAWTGDEQYF. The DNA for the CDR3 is TGTGCCAGCAGTTCCGCGTGGACAGGGGACGAGCAGTACTTC.

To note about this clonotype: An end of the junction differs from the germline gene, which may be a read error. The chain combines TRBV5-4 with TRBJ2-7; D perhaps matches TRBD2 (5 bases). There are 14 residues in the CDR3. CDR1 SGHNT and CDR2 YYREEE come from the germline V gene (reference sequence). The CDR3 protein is CASSQAGVHGEQYF. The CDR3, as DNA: TGCGCCAGCAGCCAAGCCGGGGTACATGGCGAGCAGTACTTC.

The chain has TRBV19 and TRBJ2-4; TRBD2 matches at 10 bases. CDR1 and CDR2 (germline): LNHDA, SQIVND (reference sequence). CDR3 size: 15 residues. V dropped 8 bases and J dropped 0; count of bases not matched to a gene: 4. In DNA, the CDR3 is TGTGCCAGTGGGCTAGCGGGAGTAGCCAAAAACATTCAGTACTTC. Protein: CASGLAGVAKNIQYF.

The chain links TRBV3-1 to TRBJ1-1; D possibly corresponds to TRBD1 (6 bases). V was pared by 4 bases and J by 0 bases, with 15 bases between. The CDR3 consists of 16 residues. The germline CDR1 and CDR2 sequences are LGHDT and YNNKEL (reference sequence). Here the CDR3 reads CASSPTDRSMNTEAFF. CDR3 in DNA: TGTGCCAGCAGCCCAACAGACAGGTCCATGAACACTGAAGCTTTCTTT.

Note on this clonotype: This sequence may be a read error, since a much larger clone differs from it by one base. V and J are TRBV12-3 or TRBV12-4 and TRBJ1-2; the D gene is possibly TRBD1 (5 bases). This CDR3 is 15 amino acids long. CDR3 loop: CAGSHLLGVRDGYTF. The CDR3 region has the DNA TGTGCCGGCAGTCATTTATTGGGGGTTAGGGATGGCTACACCTTC.

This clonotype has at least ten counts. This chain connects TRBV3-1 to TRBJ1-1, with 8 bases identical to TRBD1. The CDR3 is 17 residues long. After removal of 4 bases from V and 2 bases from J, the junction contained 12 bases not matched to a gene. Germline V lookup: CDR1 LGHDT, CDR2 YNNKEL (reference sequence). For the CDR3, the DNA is TGTGCCAGCAGCCGAACAGGGGGTCCCTCCTTAAACACTGAAGCTTTCTTT. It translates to CASSRTGGPSLNTEAFF.

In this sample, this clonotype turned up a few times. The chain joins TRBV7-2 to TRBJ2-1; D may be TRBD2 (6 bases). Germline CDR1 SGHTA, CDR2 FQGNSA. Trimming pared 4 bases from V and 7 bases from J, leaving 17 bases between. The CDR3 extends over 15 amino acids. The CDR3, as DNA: TGTGCCAGCAGCTCGACTAGGTTTTTTAGGAATGAGCAGTTCTTC. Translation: CASSSTRFFRNEQFF.

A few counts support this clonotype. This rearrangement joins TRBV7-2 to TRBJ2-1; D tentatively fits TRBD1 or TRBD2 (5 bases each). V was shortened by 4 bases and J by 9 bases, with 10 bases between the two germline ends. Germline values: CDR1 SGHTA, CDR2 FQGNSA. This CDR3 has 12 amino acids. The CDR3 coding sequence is TGTGCCAGCAGCTCTTCAGGGAGTGAGCAGTTCTTC. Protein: CASSSSGSEQFF.

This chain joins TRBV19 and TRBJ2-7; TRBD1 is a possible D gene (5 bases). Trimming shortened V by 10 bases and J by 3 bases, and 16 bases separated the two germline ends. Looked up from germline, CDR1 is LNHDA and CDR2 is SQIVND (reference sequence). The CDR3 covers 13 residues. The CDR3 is CATSTESRYEQYF. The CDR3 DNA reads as TGTGCCACCTCGACAGAGTCCCGCTACGAGCAGTACTTC.